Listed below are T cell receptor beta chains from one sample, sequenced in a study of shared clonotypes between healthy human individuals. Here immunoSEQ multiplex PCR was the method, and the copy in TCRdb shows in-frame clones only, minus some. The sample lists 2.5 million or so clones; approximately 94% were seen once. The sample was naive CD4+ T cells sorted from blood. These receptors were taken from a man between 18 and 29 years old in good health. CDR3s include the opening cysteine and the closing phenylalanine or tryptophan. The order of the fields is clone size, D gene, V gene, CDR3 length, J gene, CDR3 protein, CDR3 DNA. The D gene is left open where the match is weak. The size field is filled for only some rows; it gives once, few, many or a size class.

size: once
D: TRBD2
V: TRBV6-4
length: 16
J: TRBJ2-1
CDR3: CASSPMSPSGIGEQFF
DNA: TGTGCCAGCAGCCCAATGTCGCCTAGCGGAATCGGTGAGCAGTTCTTC

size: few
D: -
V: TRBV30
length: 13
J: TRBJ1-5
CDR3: CAWSPQDNQPQHF
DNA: TGTGCCTGGAGTCCACAGGACAATCAGCCCCAGCATTTT

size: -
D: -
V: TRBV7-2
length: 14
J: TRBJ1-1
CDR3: CASSPGTARTEAFF
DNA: TGTGCCAGCAGCCCCGGGACGGCCCGGACTGAAGCTTTCTTT

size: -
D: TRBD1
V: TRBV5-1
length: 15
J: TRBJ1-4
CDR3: CASSLEGQGLEKLFF
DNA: TGCGCCAGCAGCTTGGAAGGACAGGGGCTTGAAAAACTGTTTTTT

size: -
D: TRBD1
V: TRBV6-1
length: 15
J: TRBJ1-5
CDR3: CASKVTGGSNQPQHF
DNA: TGTGCCAGCAAAGTTACAGGGGGCAGCAATCAGCCCCAGCATTTT

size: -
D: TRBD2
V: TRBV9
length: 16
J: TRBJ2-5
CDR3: CASSAGTSGGKETQYF
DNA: TGTGCCAGCAGCGCCGGGACTAGCGGGGGTAAAGAGACCCAGTACTTC

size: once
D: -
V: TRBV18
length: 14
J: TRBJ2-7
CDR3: CASSPESGSYEQYF
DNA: TGTGCCAGCTCACCTGAGTCAGGGTCCTACGAGCAGTACTTC

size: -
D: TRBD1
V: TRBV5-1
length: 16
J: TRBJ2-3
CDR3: CASSPRQGSSTDTQYF
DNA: TGCGCCAGCAGCCCGAGACAGGGGAGTAGCACAGATACGCAGTATTTT

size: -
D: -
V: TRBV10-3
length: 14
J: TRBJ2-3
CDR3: CAISDDRQTGTQYF
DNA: TGTGCCATCAGTGATGACCGGCAAACGGGTACGCAGTATTTT

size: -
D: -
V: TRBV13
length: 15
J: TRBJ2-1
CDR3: CASSLGGITNNEQFF
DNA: TGTGCCAGCAGCTTAGGGGGGATCACCAACAATGAGCAGTTCTTC

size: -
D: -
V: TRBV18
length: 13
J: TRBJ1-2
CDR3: CASSPEFMDGYTF
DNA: TGTGCCAGCTCACCAGAGTTTATGGATGGCTACACCTTC

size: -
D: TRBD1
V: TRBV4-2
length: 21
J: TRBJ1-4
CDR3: CASSQASHQGAAVLEDEKLFF
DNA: TGTGCCAGCAGCCAAGCGTCCCACCAGGGGGCGGCGGTTTTAGAAGATGAAAAACTGTTTTTT

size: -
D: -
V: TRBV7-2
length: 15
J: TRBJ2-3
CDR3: CASSFSVFGTDTQYF
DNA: TGTGCCAGCAGCTTTAGCGTTTTCGGTACAGATACGCAGTATTTT

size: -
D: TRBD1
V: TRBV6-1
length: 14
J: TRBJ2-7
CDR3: CASRPGQSSYEQYF
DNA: TGTGCCAGCAGACCGGGACAGTCCTCCTACGAGCAGTACTTC

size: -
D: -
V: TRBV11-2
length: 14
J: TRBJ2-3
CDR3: CASSLGLSTDTQYF
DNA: TGTGCCAGCAGCCTCGGACTGAGCACAGATACGCAGTATTTT

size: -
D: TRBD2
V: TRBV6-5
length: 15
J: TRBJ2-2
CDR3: CASSYRLAGTGELFF
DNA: TGTGCCAGCAGTTACCGTCTAGCGGGGACCGGGGAGCTGTTTTTT

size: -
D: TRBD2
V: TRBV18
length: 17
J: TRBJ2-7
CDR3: CASSQLAGQSLIYEQYF
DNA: TGTGCCAGCTCGCAACTAGCGGGGCAAAGCTTAATATACGAGCAGTACTTC

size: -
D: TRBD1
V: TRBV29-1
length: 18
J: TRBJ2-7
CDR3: CSVVPGTGFMAGSYEQYF
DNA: TGCAGCGTTGTCCCCGGGACAGGGTTTATGGCTGGGTCCTACGAGCAGTACTTC

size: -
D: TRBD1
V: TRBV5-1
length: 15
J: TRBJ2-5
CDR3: CASSTGQGAQETQYF
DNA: TGCGCCAGCAGCACCGGGCAGGGGGCTCAAGAGACCCAGTACTTC

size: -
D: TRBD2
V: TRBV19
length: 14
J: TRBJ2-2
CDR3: CASSRGANTGELFF
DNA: TGTGCCAGTTCGCGGGGGGCAAACACCGGGGAGCTGTTTTTT

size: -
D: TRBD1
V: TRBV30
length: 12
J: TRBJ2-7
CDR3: CAWSLDRGEQYF
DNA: TGTGCCTGGAGTCTGGACAGGGGCGAGCAGTACTTC

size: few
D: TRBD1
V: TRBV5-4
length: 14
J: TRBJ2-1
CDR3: CASSLGDRLGEQFF
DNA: TGTGCCAGCAGCTTGGGGGACAGGCTTGGGGAGCAGTTCTTC

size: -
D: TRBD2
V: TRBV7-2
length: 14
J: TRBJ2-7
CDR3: CASSREEGVAEQYF
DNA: TGTGCCAGCTCCCGGGAGGAGGGCGTTGCCGAGCAGTACTTC